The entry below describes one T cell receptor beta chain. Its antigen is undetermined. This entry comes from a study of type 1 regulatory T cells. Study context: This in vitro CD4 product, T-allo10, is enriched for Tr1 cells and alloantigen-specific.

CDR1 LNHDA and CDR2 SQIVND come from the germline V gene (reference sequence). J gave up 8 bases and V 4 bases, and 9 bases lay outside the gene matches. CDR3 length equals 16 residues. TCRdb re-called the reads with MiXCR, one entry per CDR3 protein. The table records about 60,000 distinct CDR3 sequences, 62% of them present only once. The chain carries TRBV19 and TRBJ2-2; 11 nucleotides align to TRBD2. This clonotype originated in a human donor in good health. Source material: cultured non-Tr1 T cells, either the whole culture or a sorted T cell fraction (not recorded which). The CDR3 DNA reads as TGTGCCAGTAGTACGACTAGCGGGATCTTAACTGGGGAGCTGTTTTTT. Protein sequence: CASSTTSGILTGELFF.